These T cell receptor beta chains were read from a single sample in a study of OX40 agonist ivuxolimab in advanced cancers. This table comes from immunoSEQ multiplex PCR, and its TCRdb copy is limited to in-frame clones, with some not included. The sample includes some 40,000 clones, approximately 82% of them seen just once. The sequences come from CD4+ or CD8+ T cells sorted from blood, collected in a trial of the OX40 agonist ivuxolimab. These receptors were collected from an adult with an advanced solid tumor such as melanoma, head and neck, liver or kidney cancer. CDR3s include the opening cysteine and the closing phenylalanine or tryptophan. D genes are given only for firm matches. The listing skips clone size in some rows; elsewhere it reads once, few, many or a size class.

J gene	V gene	D gene	clone size	CDR3 protein	CDR3 DNA
TRBJ2-5	TRBV5-4	TRBD2	NA	CASSLYRSGGAETQYF	TGTGCCAGCAGCCTATACCGTAGCGGGGGGGCGGAGACCCAGTACTTC
TRBJ2-7	TRBV27	TRBD2	NA	CASTSGLREQYF	TGTGCCAGCACTAGCGGGCTACGCGAGCAGTACTTC
TRBJ2-1	TRBV27	TRBD2	NA	CASSLRLAGSGEQFF	TGTGCCAGCAGTTTGAGACTAGCGGGATCGGGTGAGCAGTTCTTC
TRBJ2-2	TRBV5-4	TRBD1	NA	CASSWQGVNGELFF	TGTGCCAGCAGTTGGCAGGGGGTAAACGGGGAGCTGTTTTTT
TRBJ2-7	TRBV18	TRBD1	once	CASSPGQGISYEQYF	TGTGCCAGCTCACCAGGACAGGGCATCTCCTACGAGCAGTACTTC
TRBJ2-7	TRBV7-2	NA	NA	CASSLYPPTGDYEQYF	TGTGCCAGCAGCTTATACCCGCCGACAGGAGATTACGAGCAGTACTTC
TRBJ2-7	TRBV6-5	TRBD1	once	CASRWDRGNYEQYF	TGTGCCAGCAGATGGGACAGGGGGAACTACGAGCAGTACTTC
TRBJ1-5	TRBV2	TRBD1	NA	CASSDRDRGNQPQHF	TGTGCCAGCAGTGACCGGGACAGGGGCAATCAGCCCCAGCATTTT
TRBJ2-5	TRBV9	TRBD1	NA	CASSSDRGEETQYF	TGTGCCAGCAGCTCTGACAGGGGTGAGGAGACCCAGTACTTC
TRBJ2-3	TRBV4-1	NA	NA	CASSQEGVKLDTQYF	TGCGCCAGCAGCCAAGAAGGTGTAAAGTTAGATACGCAGTATTTT
TRBJ1-4	TRBV10-3	NA	NA	CAISGDPETSTNEKLFF	TGTGCCATCAGTGGAGACCCCGAAACTTCAACTAATGAAAAACTGTTTTTT
TRBJ1-2	TRBV7-9	TRBD1	once	CASSSPGTGFVHGYTF	TGTGCCAGCAGCTCTCCCGGGACAGGGTTCGTTCATGGCTACACCTTC
TRBJ1-2	TRBV28	TRBD1	NA	CASSTDRVPSLYGYTF	TGTGCCAGCAGCACAGACAGGGTACCCTCCCTCTATGGCTACACCTTC
TRBJ2-5	TRBV29-1	TRBD2	NA	CSVEGGLAYQETQYF	TGCAGCGTTGAAGGCGGACTAGCGTACCAAGAGACCCAGTACTTC
TRBJ1-4	TRBV5-5	NA	many	CASSQVGEGDEKLFF	TGTGCCAGCAGCCAAGTGGGAGAGGGGGATGAAAAACTGTTTTTT
TRBJ2-1	TRBV7-8	TRBD2	few	CASSFSGSLGEQFF	TGTGCCAGCAGCTTTAGCGGGAGTTTGGGTGAGCAGTTCTTC
TRBJ2-2	TRBV30	TRBD1	NA	CAWWGQGSHGELFF	TGTGCCTGGTGGGGACAGGGGTCGCACGGGGAGCTGTTTTTT
TRBJ1-1	TRBV9	NA	few	CASSVLTGTEAFF	TGTGCCAGCAGCGTACTGACAGGCACTGAAGCTTTCTTT
TRBJ2-7	TRBV19	NA	NA	CASSIGQGSHEQYF	TGTGCCAGTAGTATTGGGCAGGGGAGCCACGAGCAGTACTTC
TRBJ1-1	TRBV5-4	NA	once	CASSLRQSNTEAFF	TGTGCCAGCAGCTTACGGCAGAGTAACACTGAAGCTTTCTTT
TRBJ1-2	TRBV11-2	NA	NA	CASSPHDPNDGGYTF	TGTGCCAGCAGCCCACACGACCCCAATGACGGTGGCTACACCTTC
TRBJ2-7	TRBV27	TRBD1	NA	CASSSLARGRNEQYF	TGTGCCAGCAGTTCCCTGGCAAGGGGGCGGAACGAGCAGTACTTC
TRBJ2-7	TRBV27	NA	NA	CASRDLGGGEQYF	TGTGCCAGCAGAGATCTAGGGGGGGGCGAGCAGTACTTC
TRBJ1-2	TRBV29-1	TRBD1	NA	CSVEEGAGYGYTF	TGCAGCGTTGAGGAGGGGGCGGGCTATGGCTACACCTTC
TRBJ2-7	TRBV14	NA	NA	CASSLLSRDYEQYF	TGTGCCAGCAGCCTATTAAGCAGGGACTACGAGCAGTACTTC
TRBJ2-3	TRBV7-9	TRBD2	NA	CASSPAGPRFRAYF	TGTGCCAGCAGCCCAGCGGGACCCAGATTTAGGGCGTATTTT
TRBJ1-2	TRBV4-1	TRBD1	few	CASSQDWVGQGQIFNYGYTF	TGCGCCAGCAGCCAAGATTGGGTGGGACAGGGACAGATTTTTAACTATGGCTACACCTTC
TRBJ1-4	TRBV7-9	NA	NA	CASRESYEEKLFF	TGTGCCAGCCGTGAGTCATACGAGGAAAAACTGTTTTTT
TRBJ1-3	TRBV6-5	TRBD1	NA	CASRRGQGLGNTIYF	TGTGCCAGCAGGAGGGGACAGGGACTTGGAAACACCATATATTTT
TRBJ2-6	TRBV7-9	TRBD2	NA	CASSLVRLAGGPGANVLTF	TGTGCCAGCAGCTTAGTTCGACTAGCGGGGGGGCCTGGGGCCAACGTCCTGACTTTC
TRBJ2-1	TRBV27	TRBD2	NA	CASSLYSTSGRFNEQFF	TGTGCCAGCAGTTTATACTCGACTAGCGGGAGGTTCAATGAGCAGTTCTTC
TRBJ2-3	TRBV18	TRBD2	once	CASSPMQRGATDTQYF	TGTGCCAGCTCACCAATGCAGCGGGGGGCAACAGATACGCAGTATTTT
TRBJ2-7	TRBV30	TRBD1	once	CAWSGGTGTTYEQYF	TGTGCCTGGAGTGGAGGGACAGGGACTACCTACGAGCAGTACTTC
TRBJ2-2	TRBV11-1	NA	once	CASSPPLFWRENTGELFF	TGTGCCAGCAGTCCCCCACTTTTTTGGCGGGAGAACACCGGGGAGCTGTTTTTT
TRBJ1-1	TRBV10-3	TRBD1	NA	CAISEGTGVSTEAFF	TGTGCCATCAGTGAGGGGACAGGGGTTTCCACTGAAGCTTTCTTT
TRBJ2-7	TRBV6-1	TRBD1	NA	CASTNPGQTYEQYF	TGTGCCTCTACCAACCCGGGACAGACCTACGAGCAGTACTTC
TRBJ2-7	TRBV4-3	TRBD1	NA	CASSLIAGTATYEQYF	TGCGCCAGCAGCCTAATCGCCGGGACAGCAACCTACGAGCAGTACTTC
TRBJ2-2	TRBV11-2	NA	NA	CASSLDGGRRFWDTGELFF	TGTGCCAGCAGCTTAGATGGGGGCAGGAGGTTTTGGGACACCGGGGAGCTGTTTTTT
TRBJ2-7	TRBV28	NA	NA	CASSLRSASYDPYEQYF	TGTGCCAGCAGTTTAAGGTCGGCCAGCTATGACCCCTACGAGCAGTACTTC
TRBJ2-3	TRBV9	TRBD2	NA	CASNGGTSTDTQYF	TGTGCCAGTAACGGGGGGACCAGCACAGATACGCAGTATTTT
TRBJ2-1	TRBV28	TRBD1	NA	CASSLDRAMNNEQFF	TGTGCCAGCAGTTTAGACAGGGCAATGAATAATGAGCAGTTCTTC
TRBJ2-7	TRBV4-3	TRBD1	once	CASSDRDRDHEQYF	TGCGCCAGCAGCGACCGGGACAGGGATCACGAGCAGTACTTC
TRBJ2-5	TRBV11-3	TRBD1	NA	CASSPSRDRGQETQYF	TGTGCCAGCAGCCCGTCCCGGGACAGGGGGCAAGAGACCCAGTACTTC
TRBJ2-1	TRBV6-4	TRBD2	NA	CASSDRSGGVDEQFF	TGTGCCAGCAGTGATAGATCGGGAGGGGTTGATGAGCAGTTCTTC
TRBJ2-2	TRBV11-1	TRBD2	NA	CASSFQIWREGTGELFF	TGTGCCAGCAGCTTTCAGATTTGGAGGGAGGGCACCGGGGAGCTGTTTTTT
TRBJ2-1	TRBV11-2	NA	NA	CATTGASNEQFF	TGTGCCACCACAGGTGCCTCCAATGAGCAGTTCTTC
TRBJ2-7	TRBV11-1	NA	NA	CASSLPGEAYEQYF	TGTGCCAGCAGCTTACCGGGGGAGGCCTACGAGCAGTACTTC
TRBJ2-2	TRBV4-2	NA	NA	CASSLNTGELFF	TGTGCCAGCAGCCTTAACACCGGGGAGCTGTTTTTT